This T cell receptor beta chain was found in a study of identical twins. After template switching added a universal primer site, the resulting cDNA carried unique molecular identifiers. TCRdb ran MiXCR on the 5' RACE reads and lists one entry per CDR3 protein. The sample has about 190,000 distinct CDR3 sequences, 15% to 20% seen once; the top ten hold around 40%. General study results and limits: Potential partial confounding of zero-insertion analyses by invariant MAIT and iNKT cells was noted.

The sample holds a few counts of this clonotype. What it binds is unknown. The V end was cut by 1 base, the J end by 1 base, with 8 bases between. The CDR3 totals 13 residues. Germline assignment: CDR1 DFQATT and CDR2 SNEGSKA (reference sequence). The same data also contributed to another study, on T cells expressing NK-cell markers.

Sequencing was carried out using CD8+ T cells sorted from blood. This clonotype was sampled from a woman aged 18-29 years in good health. V and J are TRBV20-1 and TRBJ2-7; possibly TRBD1 for D (5 bases). CDR3 coding DNA: TGCAGTGCTAGAGTAGGGGTTTCCTACGAGCAGTACTTC. Translation gives CSARVGVSYEQYF.